The T cell receptor (beta chain) under discussion was sequenced for a study of T cell responses to AZD1222 COVID-19 vaccine. Regarding the study as a whole: None of the repertoires were sampled until the peak T cell response had passed.

CDR3 length equals 12 residues. Trimming cost V 5 bases and J 4 bases, with 11 bases left between them. The V gene's germline CDR1 is GTSNPN and CDR2 SVGIG (reference sequence). Of note for this clone: Its antigen is not known.

The table came from immunoSEQ multiplex PCR; TCRdb's copy has only in-frame clones and leaves some out. This table has about 120,000 clones, roughly 92% appearing once. This chain links TRBV30 with TRBJ1-2; D is uncertain. The material was peripheral blood, obtained 28 days after the second AZD1222 dose. The receptor's source is an adult who received the AZD1222 COVID-19 vaccine. The DNA for the CDR3 is TGTGCCTGGGCCGCGGGATCCTATGGCTACACCTTC. This codes for CAWAAGSYGYTF.